This T cell receptor beta chain appears in the sequencing data of a study of blood T cell repertoires in COVID-19. About the study: COVID-19 samples collected from the United States, Italy and Spain covered acute and convalescent phases. Sample material is recorded as cDNA or gDNA derived from T cells, B-cell-depleted T cells, or PBMCs.

CDR3 length: 14 residues. Trimming pared 4 bases from V and 3 bases from J, leaving 12 bases between. CDR1 and CDR2 (germline): MNHEY, SVGEGT. In the authors' methods: Amplification of reference gene primers was used by the study to estimate nucleated cell counts. Assay used: immunoSEQ multiplex PCR; TCRdb lists only in-frame clones, some missing. V, J and clone size are taken as reported in that table, and D and trimming were inferred from the DNA itself. The sample shows 20,000 to 25,000 clones, approximately 83% of them seen only once. The sequence derives from a man in his sixties or seventies with acute or convalescent COVID-19. The sample consisted of peripheral blood. The chain carries TRBV6-2 or TRBV6-3 and TRBJ2-5; D may be TRBD1 (6 bases). CDR3 coding DNA: TGTGCCAGCAGTTTCACAGGGCGAGAAGAGACCCAGTACTTC. Its protein product is CASSFTGREETQYF.